This T cell receptor beta chain comes out of a study of blood T cell repertoires in COVID-19. The germline V gene encodes CDR1 SNHLY and CDR2 FYNNEI. CDR3 length: 14 residues. After removal of 4 bases from V and 4 bases from J, the junction contained 3 bases not matched to a gene. Sequencing was performed with immunoSEQ multiplex PCR; in TCRdb, only in-frame clones are kept and a portion is missing. Of 650,000 to 800,000 clones listed, 85% to 90% are singletons. Sequenced: peripheral blood. The source of this sequence is a young woman with acute or convalescent COVID-19. The J gene is TRBJ1-4, the V gene TRBV2, with 7 bases fitting TRBD1. The CDR3 DNA sequence: TGTGCCAGCAGTGGGGGACAGAATAATGAAAAACTGTTTTTT. Its protein product is CASSGGQNNEKLFF.